Described below is a single T cell receptor beta chain sequence and its context. Its antigen is still unknown. Assay: immunoSEQ multiplex PCR; the TCRdb copy retains only in-frame clones and omits some. The table lists about 1 million clones, around 74% of them singletons. In germline, CDR1 is SGHDT, CDR2 YYEEEE. V lost 5 bases to trimming and J lost 7 bases; unmatched junction nucleotides: 2. CDR3 length: 11 residues. These data belong to a study of shared clonotypes between healthy human individuals. On the study more broadly: Researchers assigned three CD4 naive, three CD4 memory, two CD8 naive and one CD8 memory plate to each donor.

Findings and limits, study-wide: A limitation of the genetic and exposure-history diversity represented arose from few donors.

Researchers partitioned CD4+ cells into CD45RA+ naive and CD45RA-negative memory subsets. The TCR originated in a man aged 18 to 30 in good health. Sequencing was done on a sample of memory CD4+ T cells sorted from blood. Subset denoted: CD45RA-negative fraction. The rearrangement joins TRBV5-6 to TRBJ2-7; 8 positions agree with TRBD1. The CDR3, as DNA: TGTGCCAGCAGTACAGGGGGGGAGCAGTACTTC. Translating it yields CASSTGGEQYF.